These 7 T cell receptor beta chains share one sample of origin, sequenced in a study of identical twins. TCRdb ran MiXCR on the 5' RACE reads and lists one entry per CDR3 protein. The sample has hundreds of thousands of distinct CDR3 sequences, roughly 18% seen once. This sample was also put to use in a study of T cells expressing NK-cell markers.

The source material was PBMCs. These receptors were taken from a woman younger than 30 in good health.

This clonotype was seen a few times. This could be a read error, since a much larger clone is one nucleotide away. The V gene is TRBV12-3 or TRBV12-4, the J gene TRBJ2-6; D uncertain. The CDR3 consists of 13 residues. Trimming stripped 5 bases from V and 0 bases from J, with 2 bases between. The CDR3 reads CASSISGANVLTF. CDR3 bases: TGTGCCAGCAGTATCTCTGGGGCCAACGTCCTGACTTTC.

V is TRBV4-1 and J is TRBJ2-1; D is undetermined. V gave up 1 base and J gave up 5 bases, with 12 bases separating them. Germline assignment: CDR1 MGHRA and CDR2 YSYEKL. CDR3 size: 15 residues. In DNA, the CDR3 is TGCGCCAGCAGCCAAGGCCCCTTACTCGACAATGAGCAGTTCTTC. Translated: CASSQGPLLDNEQFF.

This clonotype appeared a few times. The chain recombines TRBV10-3 with TRBJ2-6; 9 bases are a match to TRBD1. CDR3 length: 17 residues. The trim removed 6 bases at V and 0 bases at J, leaving 6 bases unmatched. Per germline, CDR1 ENHRY and CDR2 SYGVKD. CDR3 sequence: CAIRGDRDISGANVLTF. The CDR3 DNA is TGTGCCATCAGGGGGGACAGGGATATCTCTGGGGCCAACGTCCTGACTTTC.

This clonotype was found a few times. The V call is TRBV20-1, the J call TRBJ1-4; TRBD1 matches 7 bases. CDR3 length: 14 amino acids. Germline lookup yields CDR1 DFQATT and CDR2 SNEGSKA (reference sequence). The V segment lost 5 bases and the J segment 8 bases; nucleotides outside the gene matches: 11. CDR3 loop: CSARTDRQGEKLFF. In nucleotides, the CDR3 is TGCAGTGCTCGTACGGACAGGCAGGGGGAAAAACTGTTTTTT.

This rearrangement joins TRBV5-1 to TRBJ2-5, with 10 nucleotides matching TRBD2. J lost 5 bases, V lost 4 bases, and 8 bases had no gene match. Germline CDR1 and CDR2: SGHRS and YFSETQ. The CDR3 is made up of 15 amino acids. CDR3 region: CASSQPLAGHETQYF. The CDR3 nucleotides are TGCGCCAGCAGCCAACCACTAGCGGGACATGAGACCCAGTACTTC.

This rearrangement joins TRBV7-2 to TRBJ2-7, with 10 bases matching TRBD2. The CDR3 is 17 amino acids. Germline trimming cut 0 bases from V and 6 bases from J; bases unmatched to any gene: 11. Germline CDR1 and CDR2: SGHTA and FQGNSA. CDR3 sequence reads: CASSLAVLVAGGGEQYF. CDR3 nucleotides: TGTGCCAGCAGCTTAGCGGTATTGGTAGCGGGAGGAGGCGAGCAGTACTTC.

This clonotype was detected only a few times. The chain couples TRBV7-2 to TRBJ2-1, with 8 positions matching TRBD1. Per germline, CDR1 SGHTA and CDR2 FQGNSA. J was trimmed by 9 bases and V by 6 bases; bases with no gene match: 7. This CDR3 is built from 13 residues. The CDR3 here is CASRAHRGSEQFF. In DNA, the CDR3 is TGTGCCAGCAGGGCACACAGGGGGAGTGAGCAGTTCTTC.